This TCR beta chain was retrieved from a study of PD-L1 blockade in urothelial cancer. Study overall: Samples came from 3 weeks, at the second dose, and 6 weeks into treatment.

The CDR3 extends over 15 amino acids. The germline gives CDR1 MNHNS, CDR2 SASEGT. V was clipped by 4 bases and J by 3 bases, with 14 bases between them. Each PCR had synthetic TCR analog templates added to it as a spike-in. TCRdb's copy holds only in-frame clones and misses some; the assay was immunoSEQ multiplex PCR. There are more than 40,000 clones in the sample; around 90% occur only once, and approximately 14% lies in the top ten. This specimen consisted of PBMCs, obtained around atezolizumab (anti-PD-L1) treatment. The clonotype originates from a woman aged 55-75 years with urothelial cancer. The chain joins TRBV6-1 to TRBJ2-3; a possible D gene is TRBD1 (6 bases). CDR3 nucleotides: TGTGCCAGCAGTGTGGCAGGGGTTTGGACAGATACGCAGTATTTT. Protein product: CASSVAGVWTDTQYF.